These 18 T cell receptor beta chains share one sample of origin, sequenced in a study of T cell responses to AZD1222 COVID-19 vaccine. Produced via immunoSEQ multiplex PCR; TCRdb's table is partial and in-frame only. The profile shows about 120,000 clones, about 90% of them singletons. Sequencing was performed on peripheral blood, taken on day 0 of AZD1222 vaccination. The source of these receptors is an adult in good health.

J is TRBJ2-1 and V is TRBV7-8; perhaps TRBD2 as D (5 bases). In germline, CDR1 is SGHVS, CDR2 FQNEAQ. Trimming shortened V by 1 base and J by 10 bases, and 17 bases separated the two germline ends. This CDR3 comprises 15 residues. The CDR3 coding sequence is TGTGCCAGCAGCTTAGAGGTATCCCGGGAAAGGGAGCAGTTCTTC. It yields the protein CASSLEVSREREQFF.

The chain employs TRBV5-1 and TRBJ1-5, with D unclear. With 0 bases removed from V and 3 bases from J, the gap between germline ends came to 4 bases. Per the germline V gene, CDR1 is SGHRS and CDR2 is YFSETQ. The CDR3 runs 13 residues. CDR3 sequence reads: CASSLGANQPQHF. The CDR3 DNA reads TGCGCCAGCAGCTTGGGCGCCAATCAGCCCCAGCATTTT.

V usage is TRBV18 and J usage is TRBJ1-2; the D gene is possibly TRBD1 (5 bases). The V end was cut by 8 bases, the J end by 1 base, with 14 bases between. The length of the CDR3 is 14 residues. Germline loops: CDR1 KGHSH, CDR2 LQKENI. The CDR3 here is CASRTGGINYGYTF. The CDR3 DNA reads TGTGCCAGCCGAACCGGGGGAATTAACTATGGCTACACCTTC. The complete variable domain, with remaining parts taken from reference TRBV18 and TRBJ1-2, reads NAGVMQNPRHLVRRRGQEARLRCSPMKGHSHVYWYRQLPEEGLKFMVYLQKENIIDESGMPKERFSAEFPKEGPSILRIQQVVRGDSAAYFCASRTGGINYGYTFGSGTRLTVV.

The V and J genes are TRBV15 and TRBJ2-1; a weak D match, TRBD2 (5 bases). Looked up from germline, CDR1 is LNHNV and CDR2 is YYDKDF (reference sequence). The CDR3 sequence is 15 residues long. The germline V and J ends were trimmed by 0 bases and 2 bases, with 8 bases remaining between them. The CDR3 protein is CATSRERGTYNEQFF. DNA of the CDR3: TGTGCCACCAGCAGAGAACGGGGAACCTACAATGAGCAGTTCTTC.

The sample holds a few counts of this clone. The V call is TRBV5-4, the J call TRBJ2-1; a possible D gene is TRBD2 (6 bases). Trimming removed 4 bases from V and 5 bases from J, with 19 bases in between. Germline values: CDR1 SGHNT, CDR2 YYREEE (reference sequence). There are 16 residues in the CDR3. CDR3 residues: CASSNRDFTAHNEQFF. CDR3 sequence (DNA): TGTGCCAGCAGCAATCGGGACTTCACGGCTCACAATGAGCAGTTCTTC.

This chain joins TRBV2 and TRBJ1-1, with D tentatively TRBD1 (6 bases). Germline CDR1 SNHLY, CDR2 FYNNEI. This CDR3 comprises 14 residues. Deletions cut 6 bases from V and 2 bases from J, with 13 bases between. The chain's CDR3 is CASRGDNINTEAFF. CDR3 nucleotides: TGTGCCAGCAGGGGGGACAACATTAACACTGAAGCTTTCTTT.

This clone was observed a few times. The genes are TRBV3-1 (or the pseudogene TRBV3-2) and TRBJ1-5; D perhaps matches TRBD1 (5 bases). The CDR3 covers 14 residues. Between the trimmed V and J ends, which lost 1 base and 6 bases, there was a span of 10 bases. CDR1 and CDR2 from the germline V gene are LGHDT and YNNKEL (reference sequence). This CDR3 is CASSQGGSGQPQHF. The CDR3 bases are TGTGCCAGCAGCCAAGGGGGCTCTGGTCAGCCCCAGCATTTT.

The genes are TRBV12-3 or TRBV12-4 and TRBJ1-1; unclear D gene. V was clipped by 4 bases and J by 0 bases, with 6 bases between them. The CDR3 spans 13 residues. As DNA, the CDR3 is TGTGCCAGCAGTTCCCCATTGAACACTGAAGCTTTCTTT. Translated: CASSSPLNTEAFF.

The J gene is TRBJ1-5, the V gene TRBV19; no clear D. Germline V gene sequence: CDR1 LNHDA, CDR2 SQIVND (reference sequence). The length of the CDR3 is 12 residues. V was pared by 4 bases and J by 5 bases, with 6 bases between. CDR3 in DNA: TGTGCCAGTAGTACGTCTGATCAGCCCCAGCATTTT. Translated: CASSTSDQPQHF.

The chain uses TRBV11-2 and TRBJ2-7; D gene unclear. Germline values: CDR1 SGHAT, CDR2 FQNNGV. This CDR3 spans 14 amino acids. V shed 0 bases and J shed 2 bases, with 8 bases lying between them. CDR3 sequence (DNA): TGTGCCAGCAGCTTAGATCCTGGGCCCTACGAGCAGTACTTC. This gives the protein CASSLDPGPYEQYF.

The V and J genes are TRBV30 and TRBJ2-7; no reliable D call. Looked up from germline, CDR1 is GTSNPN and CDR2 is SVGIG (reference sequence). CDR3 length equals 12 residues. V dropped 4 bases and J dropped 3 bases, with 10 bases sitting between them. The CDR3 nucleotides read TGTGCCTGGAACCCCACCGGCTACGAGCAGTACTTC. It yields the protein CAWNPTGYEQYF.

The chain's CDR3 is CSPGPRETEAFF. CDR3 nucleotide sequence: TGCAGTCCAGGGCCTCGGGAAACTGAAGCTTTCTTT. The rearrangement uses TRBV29-1 and TRBJ1-1, with a possible D match to TRBD1 (5 bases). Germline CDR1 is SQVTM and CDR2 is ANQGSEA. This CDR3 region has 12 residues.

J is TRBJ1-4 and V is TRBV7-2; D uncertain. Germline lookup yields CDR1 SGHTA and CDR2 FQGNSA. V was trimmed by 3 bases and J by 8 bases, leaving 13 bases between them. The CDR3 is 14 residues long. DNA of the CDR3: TGTGCCAGCAGCTTCTTAGGAGGGAACGAAAAACTGTTTTTT. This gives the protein CASSFLGGNEKLFF.

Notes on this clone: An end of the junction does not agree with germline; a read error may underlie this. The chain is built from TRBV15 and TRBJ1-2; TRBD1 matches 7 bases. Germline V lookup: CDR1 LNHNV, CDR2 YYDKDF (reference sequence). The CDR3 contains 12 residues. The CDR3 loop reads CATSLGTADPMF. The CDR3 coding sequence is TGTGCCACCAGCCTAGGGACAGCCGACCCTATGTTC.

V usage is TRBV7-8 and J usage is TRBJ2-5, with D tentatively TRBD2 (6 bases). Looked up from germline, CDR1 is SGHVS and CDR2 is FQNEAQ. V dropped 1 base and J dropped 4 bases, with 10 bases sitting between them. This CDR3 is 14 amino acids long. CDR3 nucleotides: TGTGCCAGCAGCTTAGTGGGGGGAAGAGAGACCCAGTACTTC. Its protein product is CASSLVGGRETQYF.

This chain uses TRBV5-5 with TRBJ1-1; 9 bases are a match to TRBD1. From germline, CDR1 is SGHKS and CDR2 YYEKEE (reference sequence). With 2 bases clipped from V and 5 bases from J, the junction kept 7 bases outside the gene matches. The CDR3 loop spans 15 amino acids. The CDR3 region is CASSFRTGEVTEAFF. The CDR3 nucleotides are TGTGCCAGCAGCTTTCGGACAGGGGAAGTGACTGAAGCTTTCTTT.

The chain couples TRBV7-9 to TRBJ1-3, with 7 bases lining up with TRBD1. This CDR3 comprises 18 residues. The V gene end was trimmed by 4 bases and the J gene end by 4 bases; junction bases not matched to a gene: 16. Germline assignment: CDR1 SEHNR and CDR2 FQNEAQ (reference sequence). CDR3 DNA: TGTGCCAGCAGCTCAACGCTTACCGACAGGGAGTACGGAAACACCATATATTTT. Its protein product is CASSSTLTDREYGNTIYF.

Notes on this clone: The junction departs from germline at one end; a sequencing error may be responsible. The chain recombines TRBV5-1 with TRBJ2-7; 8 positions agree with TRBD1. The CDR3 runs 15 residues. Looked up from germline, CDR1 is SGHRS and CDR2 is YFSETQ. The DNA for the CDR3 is TGCGCCAGCAGCTTGGATTTCGGTTCCCGGGACAGGTGGGACTTC. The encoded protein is CASSLDFGSRDRWDF.